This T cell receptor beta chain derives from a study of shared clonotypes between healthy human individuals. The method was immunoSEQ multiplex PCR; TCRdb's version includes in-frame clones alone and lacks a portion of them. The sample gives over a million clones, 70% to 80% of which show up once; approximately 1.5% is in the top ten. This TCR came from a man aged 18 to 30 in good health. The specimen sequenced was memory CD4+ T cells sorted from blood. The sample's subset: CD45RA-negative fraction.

This chain's CDR3 is CASSPVGQGGFGNTIYF. CDR3 in DNA: TGTGCCAGCAGCCCAGTGGGACAGGGAGGATTTGGAAACACCATATATTTT. The gene calls are TRBV7-8 and TRBJ1-3, with 9 bases aligning to TRBD1. This CDR3 region has 17 residues. Germline V gives CDR1 SGHVS, CDR2 FQNEAQ. The V segment lost 5 bases and the J segment 3 bases; nucleotides outside the gene matches: 11.